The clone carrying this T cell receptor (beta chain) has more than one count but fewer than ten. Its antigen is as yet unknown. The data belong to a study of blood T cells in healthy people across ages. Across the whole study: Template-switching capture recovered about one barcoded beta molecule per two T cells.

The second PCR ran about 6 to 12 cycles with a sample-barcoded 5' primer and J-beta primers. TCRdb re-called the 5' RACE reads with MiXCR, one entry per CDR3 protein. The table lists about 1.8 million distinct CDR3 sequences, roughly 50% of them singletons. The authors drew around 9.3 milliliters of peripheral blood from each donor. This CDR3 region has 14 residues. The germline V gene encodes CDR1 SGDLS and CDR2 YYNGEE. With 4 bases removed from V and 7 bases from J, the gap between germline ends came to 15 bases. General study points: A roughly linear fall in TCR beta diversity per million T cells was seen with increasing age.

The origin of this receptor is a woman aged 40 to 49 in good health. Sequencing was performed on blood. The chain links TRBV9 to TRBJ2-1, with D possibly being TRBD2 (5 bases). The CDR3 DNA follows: TGTGCCAGCAGCTCCCGAGGCGGGCGGAATGAGCAGTTCTTC. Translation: CASSSRGGRNEQFF. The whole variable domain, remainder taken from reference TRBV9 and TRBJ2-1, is DSGVTQTPKHLITATGQRVTLRCSPRSGDLSVYWYQQSLDQGLQFLIQYYNGEERAKGNILERFSAQQFPDLHSELNLSSLELGDSALYFCASSSRGGRNEQFFGPGTRLTVL.